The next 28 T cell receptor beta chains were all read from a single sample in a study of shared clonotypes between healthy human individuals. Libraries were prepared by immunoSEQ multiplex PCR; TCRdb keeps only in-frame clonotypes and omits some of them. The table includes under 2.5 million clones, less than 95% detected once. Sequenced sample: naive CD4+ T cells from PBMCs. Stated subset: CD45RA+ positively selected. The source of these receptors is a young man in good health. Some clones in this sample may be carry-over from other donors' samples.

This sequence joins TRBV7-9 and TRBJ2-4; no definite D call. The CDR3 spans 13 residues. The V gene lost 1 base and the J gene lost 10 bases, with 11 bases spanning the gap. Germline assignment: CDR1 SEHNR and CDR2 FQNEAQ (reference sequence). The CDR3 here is CASSLDVLFIQYF. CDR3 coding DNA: TGTGCCAGCAGCTTAGATGTCCTTTTTATTCAGTACTTC.

The CDR3 coding sequence is TGTGCCAGCAGTGAACCGGGGCGTAAGGGGAATGAAGCTTTCTTT. It specifies CASSEPGRKGNEAFF. The gene calls are TRBV6-1 and TRBJ1-1, with D tentatively TRBD1 (5 bases). Germline assignment: CDR1 MNHNS and CDR2 SASEGT. V was pared by 2 bases and J by 7 bases, with 17 bases between. CDR3 length: 15 amino acids.

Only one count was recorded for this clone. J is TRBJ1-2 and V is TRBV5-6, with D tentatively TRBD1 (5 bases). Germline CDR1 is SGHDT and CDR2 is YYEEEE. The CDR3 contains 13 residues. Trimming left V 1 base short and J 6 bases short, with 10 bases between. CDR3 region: CASSLTRGDGYTF. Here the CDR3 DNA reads TGTGCCAGCAGCTTGACTCGGGGGGATGGCTACACCTTC.

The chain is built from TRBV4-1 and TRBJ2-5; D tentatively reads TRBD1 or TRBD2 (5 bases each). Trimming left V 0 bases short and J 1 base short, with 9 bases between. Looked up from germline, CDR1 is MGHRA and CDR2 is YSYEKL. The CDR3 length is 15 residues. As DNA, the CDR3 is TGCGCCAGCAGCCAAGATTCGGGGACCCAAGAGACCCAGTACTTC. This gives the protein CASSQDSGTQETQYF.

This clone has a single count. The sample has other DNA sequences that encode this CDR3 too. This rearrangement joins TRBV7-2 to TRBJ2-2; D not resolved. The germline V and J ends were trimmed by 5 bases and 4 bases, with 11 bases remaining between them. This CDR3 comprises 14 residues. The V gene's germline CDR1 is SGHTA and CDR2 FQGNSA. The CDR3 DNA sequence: TGTGCCAGCAGCCCTCCGGGTCGCACCGGGGAGCTGTTTTTT. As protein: CASSPPGRTGELFF.

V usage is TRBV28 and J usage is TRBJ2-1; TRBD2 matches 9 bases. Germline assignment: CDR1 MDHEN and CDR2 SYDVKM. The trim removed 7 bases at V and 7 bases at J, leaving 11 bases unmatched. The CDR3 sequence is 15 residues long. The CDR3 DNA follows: TGTGCCAGCACCCGGGGCGGGAGGGCCAGAAATGAGCAGTTCTTC. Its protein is CASTRGGRARNEQFF.

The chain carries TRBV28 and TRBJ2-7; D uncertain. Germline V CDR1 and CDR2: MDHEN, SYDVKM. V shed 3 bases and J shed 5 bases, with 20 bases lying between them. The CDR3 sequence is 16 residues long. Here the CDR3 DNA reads TGTGCCAGCAGTTTGCGCCTCTATTATTCCATGGACGAGCAGTACTTC. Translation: CASSLRLYYSMDEQYF.

CDR3 amino acids: CASKQEVKGELFF. The CDR3 nucleotides are TGTGCCAGCAAACAGGAAGTTAAGGGGGAGCTGTTTTTT. The chain combines TRBV2 with TRBJ2-2; D might be TRBD1 (5 bases). Per germline, CDR1 SNHLY and CDR2 FYNNEI. V shed 7 bases and J shed 8 bases, with 14 bases lying between them. CDR3 length equals 13 residues.

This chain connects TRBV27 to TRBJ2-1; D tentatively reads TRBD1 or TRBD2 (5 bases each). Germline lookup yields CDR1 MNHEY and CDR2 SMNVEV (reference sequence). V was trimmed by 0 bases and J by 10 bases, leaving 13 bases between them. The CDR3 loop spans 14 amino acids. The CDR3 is CASSLSPGAGEQFF. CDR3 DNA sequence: TGTGCCAGCAGTTTATCCCCCGGGGCAGGGGAGCAGTTCTTC.

Here the CDR3 reads CASSLAWGEGTEAFF. For the CDR3, the DNA is TGTGCCAGCAGCTTGGCCTGGGGGGAAGGGACTGAAGCTTTCTTT. The chain uses TRBV5-5 and TRBJ1-1, with D maybe TRBD1 (5 bases). V was clipped by 0 bases and J by 5 bases, with 14 bases between them. The V gene's germline CDR1 is SGHKS and CDR2 YYEKEE (reference sequence). CDR3 size: 15 residues.

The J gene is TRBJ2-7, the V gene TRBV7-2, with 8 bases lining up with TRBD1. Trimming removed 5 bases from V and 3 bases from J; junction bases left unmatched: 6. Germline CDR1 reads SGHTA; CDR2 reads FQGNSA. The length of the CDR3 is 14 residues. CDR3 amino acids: CASSPPDRDYEQYF. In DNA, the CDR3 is TGTGCCAGCAGCCCCCCGGACAGGGACTACGAGCAGTACTTC.

The CDR3 loop is CASSRQDGVDTQYF. DNA of the CDR3: TGTGCCAGCAGCCGACAAGACGGTGTAGATACGCAGTATTTT. The rearrangement uses TRBV6-1 and TRBJ2-3; D is unclear. The ends were cut back, 6 bases at V and 5 bases at J, with 15 bases in the middle. Germline loops: CDR1 MNHNS, CDR2 SASEGT. The CDR3 is made up of 14 amino acids.

CDR3 DNA sequence: TGCGCCAGCAGCTACGACAGGGAGACCCAGTACTTC. Translating gives CASSYDRETQYF. This chain uses TRBV5-1 with TRBJ2-5; maybe TRBD1 (6 bases). Germline V gene data show CDR1 as SGHRS and CDR2 as YFSETQ. The ends were cut back, 3 bases at V and 5 bases at J, with 8 bases in the middle. CDR3 length equals 12 residues.

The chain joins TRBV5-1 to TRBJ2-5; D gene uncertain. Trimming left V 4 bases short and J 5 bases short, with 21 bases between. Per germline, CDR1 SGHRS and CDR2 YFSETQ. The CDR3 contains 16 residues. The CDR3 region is CASSLLGITLGETQYF. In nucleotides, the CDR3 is TGCGCCAGCAGCCTCCTTGGGATCACTCTGGGGGAGACCCAGTACTTC. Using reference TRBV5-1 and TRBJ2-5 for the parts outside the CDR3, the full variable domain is KAGVTQTPRYLIKTRGQQVTLSCSPISGHRSVSWYQQTPGQGLQFLFEYFSETQRNKGNFPGRFSGRQFSNSRSEMNVSTLELGDSALYLCASSLLGITLGETQYFGPGTRLLVL.

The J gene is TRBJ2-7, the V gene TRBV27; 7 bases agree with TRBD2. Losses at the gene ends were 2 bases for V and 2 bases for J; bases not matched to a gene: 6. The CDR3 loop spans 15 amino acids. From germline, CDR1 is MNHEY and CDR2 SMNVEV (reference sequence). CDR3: CASSLRLAGPYEQYF. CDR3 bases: TGTGCCAGCAGTTTACGGTTAGCGGGCCCCTACGAGCAGTACTTC.

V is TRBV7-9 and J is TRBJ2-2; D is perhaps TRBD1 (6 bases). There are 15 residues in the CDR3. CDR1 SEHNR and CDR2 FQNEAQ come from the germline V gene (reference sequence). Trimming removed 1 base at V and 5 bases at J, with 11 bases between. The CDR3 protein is CASSLGTATTGELFF. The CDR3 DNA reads TGTGCCAGCAGCTTAGGGACAGCTACTACCGGGGAGCTGTTTTTT.

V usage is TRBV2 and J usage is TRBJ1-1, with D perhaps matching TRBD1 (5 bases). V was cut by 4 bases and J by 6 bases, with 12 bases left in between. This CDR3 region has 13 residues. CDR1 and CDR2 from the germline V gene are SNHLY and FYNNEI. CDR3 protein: CASSVFVQAEAFF. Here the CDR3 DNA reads TGTGCCAGCAGTGTTTTCGTACAGGCTGAAGCTTTCTTT.

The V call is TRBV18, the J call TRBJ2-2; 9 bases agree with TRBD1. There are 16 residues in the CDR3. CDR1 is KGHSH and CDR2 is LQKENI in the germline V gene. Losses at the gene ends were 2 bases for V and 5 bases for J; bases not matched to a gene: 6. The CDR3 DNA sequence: TGTGCCAGCTCACCAGCGGTACAGGGGGCTACCGGGGAGCTGTTTTTT. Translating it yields CASSPAVQGATGELFF.

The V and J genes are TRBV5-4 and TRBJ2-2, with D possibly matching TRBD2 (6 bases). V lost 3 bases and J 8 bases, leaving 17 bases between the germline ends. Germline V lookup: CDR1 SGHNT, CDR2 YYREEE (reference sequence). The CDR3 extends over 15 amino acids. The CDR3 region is CASSSNVWGRGELFF. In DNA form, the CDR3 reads TGTGCCAGCAGCTCTAATGTTTGGGGGAGGGGGGAGCTGTTTTTT.

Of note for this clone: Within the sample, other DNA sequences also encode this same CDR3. The CDR3 nucleotides read TGCGCCAGCAGCTTGGAGGGGAATACGCAGTATTTT. It encodes CASSLEGNTQYF. V and J are TRBV5-1 and TRBJ2-3; a possible D gene is TRBD1 (5 bases). V shed 0 bases and J shed 7 bases, with 6 bases lying between them. The CDR3 is made up of 12 amino acids. The germline V gene has CDR1 SGHRS and CDR2 YFSETQ.

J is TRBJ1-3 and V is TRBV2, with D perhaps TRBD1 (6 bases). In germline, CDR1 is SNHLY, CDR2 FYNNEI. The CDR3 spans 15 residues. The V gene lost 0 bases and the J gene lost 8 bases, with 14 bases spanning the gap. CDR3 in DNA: TGTGCCAGCAGTGAAGCGCCAGGGGCCCCAGACACCATATATTTT. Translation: CASSEAPGAPDTIYF.

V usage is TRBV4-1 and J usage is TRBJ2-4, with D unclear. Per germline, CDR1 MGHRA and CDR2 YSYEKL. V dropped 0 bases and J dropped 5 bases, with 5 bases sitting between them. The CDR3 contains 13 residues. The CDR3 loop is CASSQDYENIQYF. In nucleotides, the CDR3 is TGCGCCAGCAGCCAAGATTACGAAAACATTCAGTACTTC.

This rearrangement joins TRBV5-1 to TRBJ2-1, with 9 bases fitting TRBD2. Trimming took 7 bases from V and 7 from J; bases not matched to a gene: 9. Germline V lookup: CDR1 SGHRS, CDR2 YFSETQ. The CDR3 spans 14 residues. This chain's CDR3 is CASPYAGGYNEQFF. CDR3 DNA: TGCGCCAGCCCCTACGCGGGAGGGTATAATGAGCAGTTCTTC.

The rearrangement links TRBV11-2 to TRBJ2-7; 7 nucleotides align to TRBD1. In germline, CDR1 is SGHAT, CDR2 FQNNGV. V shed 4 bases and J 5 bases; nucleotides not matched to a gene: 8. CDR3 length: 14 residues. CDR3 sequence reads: CASSSNRGQHEQYF. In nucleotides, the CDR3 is TGTGCCAGCAGCTCAAACAGGGGACAGCACGAGCAGTACTTC.

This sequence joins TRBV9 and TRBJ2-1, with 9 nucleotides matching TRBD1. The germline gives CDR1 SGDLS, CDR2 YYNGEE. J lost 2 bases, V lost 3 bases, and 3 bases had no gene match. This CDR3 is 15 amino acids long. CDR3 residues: CASSEGTGPYNEQFF. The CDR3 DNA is TGTGCCAGCAGCGAGGGGACAGGGCCCTACAATGAGCAGTTCTTC. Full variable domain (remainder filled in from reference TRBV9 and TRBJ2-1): DSGVTQTPKHLITATGQRVTLRCSPRSGDLSVYWYQQSLDQGLQFLIQYYNGEERAKGNILERFSAQQFPDLHSELNLSSLELGDSALYFCASSEGTGPYNEQFFGPGTRLTVL.

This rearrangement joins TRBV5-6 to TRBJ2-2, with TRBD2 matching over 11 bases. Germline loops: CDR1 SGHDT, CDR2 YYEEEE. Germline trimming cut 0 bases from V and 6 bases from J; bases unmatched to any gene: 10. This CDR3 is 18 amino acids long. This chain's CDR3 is CASSLGLAGGGIPGELFF. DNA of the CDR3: TGTGCCAGCAGCTTGGGCCTAGCGGGAGGAGGTATACCCGGGGAGCTGTTTTTT.

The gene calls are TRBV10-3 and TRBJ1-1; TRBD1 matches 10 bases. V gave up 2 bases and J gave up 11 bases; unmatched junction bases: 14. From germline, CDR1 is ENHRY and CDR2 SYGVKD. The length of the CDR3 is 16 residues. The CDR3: CAISETPGQGPNLAFF. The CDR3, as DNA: TGTGCCATCAGTGAGACCCCGGGACAGGGGCCCAATCTGGCTTTCTTT.

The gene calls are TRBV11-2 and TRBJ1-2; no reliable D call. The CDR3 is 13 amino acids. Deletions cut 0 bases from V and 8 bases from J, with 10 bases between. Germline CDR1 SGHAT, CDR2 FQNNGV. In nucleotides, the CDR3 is TGTGCCAGCAGCTTAGATCGCCCGGGCGGCTACACCTTC. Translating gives CASSLDRPGGYTF.